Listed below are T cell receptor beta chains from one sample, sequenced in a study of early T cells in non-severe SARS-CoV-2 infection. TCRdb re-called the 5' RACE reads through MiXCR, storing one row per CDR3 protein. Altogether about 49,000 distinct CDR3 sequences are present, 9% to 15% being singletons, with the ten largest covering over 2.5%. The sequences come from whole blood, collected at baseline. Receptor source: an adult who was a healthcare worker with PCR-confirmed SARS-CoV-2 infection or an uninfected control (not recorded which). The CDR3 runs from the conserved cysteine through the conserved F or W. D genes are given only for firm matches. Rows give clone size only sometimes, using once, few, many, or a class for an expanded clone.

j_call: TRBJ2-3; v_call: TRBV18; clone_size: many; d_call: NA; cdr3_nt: TGTGCCAGCTCACCAAGTCCTAGCCTGGATACGCAGTATTTT; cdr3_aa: CASSPSPSLDTQYF
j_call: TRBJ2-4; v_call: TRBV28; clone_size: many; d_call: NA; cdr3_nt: TGTGCCAGCAGTTTCAGGAGGGCCATTCAGTACTTC; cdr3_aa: CASSFRRAIQYF
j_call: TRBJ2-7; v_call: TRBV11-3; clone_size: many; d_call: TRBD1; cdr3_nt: TGTGCCAGCAGCTTAGAACAGGGGCCCTACGAGCAGTACTTC; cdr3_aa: CASSLEQGPYEQYF
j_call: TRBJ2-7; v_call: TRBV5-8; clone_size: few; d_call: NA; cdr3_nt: TGTGCCAGCAACAGGGCCCGTTCCTACGAGCAGTACTTC; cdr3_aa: CASNRARSYEQYF
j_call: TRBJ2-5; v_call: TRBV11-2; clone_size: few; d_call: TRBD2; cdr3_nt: TGTGCCAGCAGCTTAGCAATTAGCGGGATTAGTGAGACCCAGTACTTC; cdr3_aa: CASSLAISGISETQYF
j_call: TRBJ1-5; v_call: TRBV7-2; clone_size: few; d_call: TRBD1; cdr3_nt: TGTGCCAGCAGCTTAATGCAGTACAGGGGTCAGCCCCAGCATTTT; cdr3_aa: CASSLMQYRGQPQHF
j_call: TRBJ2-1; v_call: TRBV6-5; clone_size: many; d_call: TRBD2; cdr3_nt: TGTGCCAGCAGTTATTACAGCGGGAGTTGGTACAATGAGCAGTTCTTC; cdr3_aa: CASSYYSGSWYNEQFF
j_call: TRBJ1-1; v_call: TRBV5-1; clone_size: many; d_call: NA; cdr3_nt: TGCGCCAGCAGCCCGGGACAGAACACTGAAGCTTTCTTT; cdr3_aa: CASSPGQNTEAFF
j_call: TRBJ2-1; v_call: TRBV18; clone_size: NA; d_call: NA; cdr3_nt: TGTGCCAGCTCGCCGGACACCCCCTACAATGAGCAGTTCTTC; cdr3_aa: CASSPDTPYNEQFF
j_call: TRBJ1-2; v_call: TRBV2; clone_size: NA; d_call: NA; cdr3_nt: TGTGCCAGCGTCATTTTTACTAACTATGGCTACACCTTC; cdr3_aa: CASVIFTNYGYTF
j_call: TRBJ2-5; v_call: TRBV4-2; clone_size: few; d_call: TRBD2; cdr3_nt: TGTGCCAGCAGCCAAGGGACTAGCGGGAGAGGGCTGGAGACCCAGTACTTC; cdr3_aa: CASSQGTSGRGLETQYF
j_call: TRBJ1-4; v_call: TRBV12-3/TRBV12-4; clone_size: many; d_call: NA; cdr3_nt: TGTGCCAGCAGTTTGGGGCGTGAGAGAAAACTGTTTTTT; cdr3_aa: CASSLGRERKLFF
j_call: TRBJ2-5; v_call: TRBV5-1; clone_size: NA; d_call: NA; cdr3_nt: TGCGCCAGCAGCTTGGTGGGACAAACACAAGAGACCCAGTACTTC; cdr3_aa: CASSLVGQTQETQYF
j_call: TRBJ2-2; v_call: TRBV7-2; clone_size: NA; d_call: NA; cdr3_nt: TGTGCCAGCAGCTCGTCCTTCGGGCTCACCGGGGAGCTGTTTTTT; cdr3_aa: CASSSSFGLTGELFF
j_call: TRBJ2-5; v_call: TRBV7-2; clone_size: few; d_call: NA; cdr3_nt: TGTGCCAGCAGCTTAACAGTGTACCAAGAGACCCAGTACTTC; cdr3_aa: CASSLTVYQETQYF
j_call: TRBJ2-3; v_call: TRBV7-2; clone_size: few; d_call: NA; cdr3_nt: TGTGCCAGCAGCCCTAGAGGGCACGAAACAGATACGCAGTATTTT; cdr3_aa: CASSPRGHETDTQYF
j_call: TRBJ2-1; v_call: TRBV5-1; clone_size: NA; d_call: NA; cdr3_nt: TGCGCCAGCAGCCCTTCGGAAAGGGGGTTAGGGGTGATTTACAATGAGCAGTTCTTC; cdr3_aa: CASSPSERGLGVIYNEQFF
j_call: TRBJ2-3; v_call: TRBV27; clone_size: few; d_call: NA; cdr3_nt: TGTGCCACCATGGTCCCGGGTCGGGATACGCAGTATTTT; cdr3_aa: CATMVPGRDTQYF
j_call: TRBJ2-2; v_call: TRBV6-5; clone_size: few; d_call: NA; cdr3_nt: TGTGCCAGTTTACATCGCAGGGACACCGGGGAGCTGTTTTTT; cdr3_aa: CASLHRRDTGELFF
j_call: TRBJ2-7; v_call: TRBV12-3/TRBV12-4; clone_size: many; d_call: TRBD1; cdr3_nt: TGTGCCAGCAGTTTAACGAAGGACAGGACCTACGAGCAGTACTTC; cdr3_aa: CASSLTKDRTYEQYF
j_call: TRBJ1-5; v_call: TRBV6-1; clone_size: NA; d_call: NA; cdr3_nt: TGTGCCAGCCTACCCAACCGGGGAGGAGGTCAGCCCCAGCATTTT; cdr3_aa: CASLPNRGGGQPQHF
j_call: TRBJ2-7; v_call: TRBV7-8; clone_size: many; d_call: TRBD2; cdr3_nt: TGTGCCAGCAGCTCAGCCCACGCGACTAGCGGGAGGGAGTACGAGCAGTACTTC; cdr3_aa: CASSSAHATSGREYEQYF
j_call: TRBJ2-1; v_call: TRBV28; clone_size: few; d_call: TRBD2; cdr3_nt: TGTGCCAGCAGTTCCCTGAGCGGGAGGGCTGCCTACAATGAGCAGTTCTTC; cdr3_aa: CASSSLSGRAAYNEQFF
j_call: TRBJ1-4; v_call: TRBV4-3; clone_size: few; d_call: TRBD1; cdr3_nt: TGCGCCAGCAGCCAAGAAGACAGGGTGGATGTGTTCCGGGATGAAAAACTGTTTTTT; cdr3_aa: CASSQEDRVDVFRDEKLFF
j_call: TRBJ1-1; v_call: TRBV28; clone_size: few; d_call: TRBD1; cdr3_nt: TGTGCCAGCAGCCGACAGGGGGCTAGAACTTTCTTT; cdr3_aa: CASSRQGARTFF
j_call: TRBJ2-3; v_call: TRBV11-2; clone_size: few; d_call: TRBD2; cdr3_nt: TGTGCCAGCACCGACCGGAAAGCGGGATACACAGATACGCAGTATTTT; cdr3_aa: CASTDRKAGYTDTQYF
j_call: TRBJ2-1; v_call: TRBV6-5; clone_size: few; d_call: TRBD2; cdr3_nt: TGTGCCAGCAGCTTCCGAGGACTAGCGGGAAATGAGCAGTTCTTC; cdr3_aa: CASSFRGLAGNEQFF
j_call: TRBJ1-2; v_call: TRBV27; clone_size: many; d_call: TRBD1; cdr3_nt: TGTGCCAGCAGTTTATCCCGGGACAGCCCAGCTAACTATGGCTACACCTTC; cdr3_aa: CASSLSRDSPANYGYTF
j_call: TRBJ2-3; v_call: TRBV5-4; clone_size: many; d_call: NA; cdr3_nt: TGTGCCAGCAGCTTCACAGATACGCAGTATTTT; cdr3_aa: CASSFTDTQYF
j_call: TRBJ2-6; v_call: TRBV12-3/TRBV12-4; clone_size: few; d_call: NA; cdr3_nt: TGTGCCAGCAGTTTAAGTATCTCTGGGGCCAACGTCCTGACTTTC; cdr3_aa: CASSLSISGANVLTF
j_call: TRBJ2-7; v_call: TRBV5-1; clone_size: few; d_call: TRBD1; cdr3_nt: TGCGCCAGCAGCTTGGAAGACAGGGTAGGCGAGCAGTACTTC; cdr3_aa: CASSLEDRVGEQYF
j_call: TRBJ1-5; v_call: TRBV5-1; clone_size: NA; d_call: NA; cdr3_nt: TGCGCCAGCAGCGCGGGGCCTAGCAATCAGCCCCAGCATTTT; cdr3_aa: CASSAGPSNQPQHF
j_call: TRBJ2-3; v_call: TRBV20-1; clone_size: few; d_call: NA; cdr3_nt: TGCAGTGCCGAGAGGGGGAGCACAGATACGCAGTATTTT; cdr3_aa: CSAERGSTDTQYF
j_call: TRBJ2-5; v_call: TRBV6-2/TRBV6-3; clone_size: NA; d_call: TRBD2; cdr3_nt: TGTGCCAGCCTTCAACCGGGAGGCTGGCAGGAGACCCAGTACTTC; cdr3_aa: CASLQPGGWQETQYF
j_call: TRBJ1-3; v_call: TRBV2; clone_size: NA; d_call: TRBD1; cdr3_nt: TGTGCCAGCAGCCGGGACAGTGGTGAAAACACCATATATTTT; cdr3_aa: CASSRDSGENTIYF